These 15 T cell receptor beta chains came from one sample sequenced in a study of glioma-infiltrating T cells after dendritic cell vaccination. The data were produced by immunoSEQ multiplex PCR, yet TCRdb's version contains in-frame clones alone and is incomplete. Of about 82,000 clones in the sample, roughly four fifths were seen once. This sample's time point: after dendritic cell vaccination, including at tumor progression/relapse. This specimen was blood, taken after dendritic cell vaccination. The origin of the receptors is a human donor with glioblastoma.

The chain couples TRBV29-1 to TRBJ1-1; D gene ambiguous. CDR3 length: 16 residues. Germline lookup yields CDR1 SQVTM and CDR2 ANQGSEA. V was shortened by 4 bases and J by 1 base, with 19 bases between the two germline ends. The CDR3 nucleotides are TGCAGCGTTGTGGGCAGCCTTAATGGTAGGAACACTGAAGCTTTCTTT. It encodes CSVVGSLNGRNTEAFF.

The chain employs TRBV15 and TRBJ1-1, with TRBD1 matching over 8 bases. The length of the CDR3 is 15 residues. The V and J ends lost 5 bases and 5 bases, in that order; junction bases with no gene match: 10. Germline V gene lookup returns CDR1 LNHNV and CDR2 YYDKDF (reference sequence). As DNA, the CDR3 is TGTGCCACCAGCCGATCGACAGGGGCGTTAACTGAAGCTTTCTTT. Amino acid sequence: CATSRSTGALTEAFF.

The chain combines TRBV2 with TRBJ2-7, with D possibly TRBD1 on 6 matching bases. The CDR3 is 14 residues long. The V gene's germline CDR1 is SNHLY and CDR2 FYNNEI. Trimming cost V 4 bases and J 4 bases, with 14 bases left between them. The CDR3 protein is CASSVGRGEYEQYF. DNA for the CDR3: TGTGCCAGCAGTGTCGGCAGGGGAGAATACGAGCAGTACTTC.

The chain uses TRBV30 and TRBJ1-6; 7 nucleotides agree with TRBD1. The germline V gene has CDR1 GTSNPN and CDR2 SVGIG (reference sequence). The CDR3 spans 15 residues. With V trimmed by 0 bases and J by 10 bases, 9 bases remained unmatched. The CDR3 coding sequence is TGTGCCTGGAGTGTAGGGCGTCAGGGGGACTCACCCCTCCACTTT. Residues: CAWSVGRQGDSPLHF.

V usage is TRBV2 and J usage is TRBJ1-5; tentative D call: TRBD1 (5 bases). CDR1 and CDR2 from the germline V gene are SNHLY and FYNNEI. Trimming pared 3 bases from V and 1 base from J, leaving 13 bases between. This CDR3 is 16 amino acids long. CDR3 nucleotide sequence: TGTGCCAGCAGTGAGTCTTCCAGGGCGAGCAATCAGCCCCAGCATTTT. It yields the protein CASSESSRASNQPQHF. The full variable domain, completed using reference TRBV2 and TRBJ1-5, is EPEVTQTPSHQVTQMGQEVILRCVPISNHLYFYWYRQILGQKVEFLVSFYNNEISEKSEIFDDQFSVERPDGSNFTLKIRSTKLEDSAMYFCASSESSRASNQPQHFGDGTRLSIL.

The rearrangement joins TRBV7-9 to TRBJ2-1, with 7 positions matching TRBD1. Germline values: CDR1 SEHNR, CDR2 FQNEAQ (reference sequence). V shed 2 bases and J 4 bases; nucleotides not matched to a gene: 2. The CDR3 is made up of 14 amino acids. This CDR3 is CASSLPGQYNEQFF. CDR3 sequence (DNA): TGTGCCAGCAGCTTACCGGGACAGTACAATGAGCAGTTCTTC.

V is TRBV7-3 and J is TRBJ2-7, with 11 bases that match TRBD2. Germline CDR1 SGHTA, CDR2 FQGTGA. With 4 bases clipped from V and 6 bases from J, the junction kept 8 bases outside the gene matches. This CDR3 is 15 amino acids long. Here the CDR3 reads CASSSPNGLAGEQYF. CDR3 nucleotides: TGTGCCAGCAGCTCCCCAAACGGACTAGCGGGCGAGCAGTACTTC.

The chain has TRBV11-2 and TRBJ2-5, with 13 bases identical to TRBD2. The CDR3 totals 17 residues. Germline lookup yields CDR1 SGHAT and CDR2 FQNNGV. Trimming removed 5 bases from V and 5 bases from J; junction bases left unmatched: 11. CDR3 region: CASSQGLAGIRGETQYF. The DNA for the CDR3 is TGTGCCAGCAGCCAGGGACTAGCGGGGATACGGGGGGAGACCCAGTACTTC. The full variable domain, completed using reference TRBV11-2 and TRBJ2-5, is EAGVAQSPRYKIIEKRQSVAFWCNPISGHATLYWYQQILGQGPKLLIQFQNNGVVDDSQLPKDRFSAERLKGVDSTLKIQPAKLEDSAVYLCASSQGLAGIRGETQYFGPGTRLLVL.

J is TRBJ1-5 and V is TRBV5-8, with D tentatively TRBD1 (6 bases). Looked up from germline, CDR1 is SGHTS and CDR2 is YDEGEE. This CDR3 contains 17 residues. The V and J ends lost 0 bases and 3 bases respectively, with 16 bases between them. The CDR3 sequence: CASSLERDTSFNQPQHF. The CDR3 nucleotides are TGTGCCAGCAGCTTGGAGAGGGACACCTCCTTCAATCAGCCCCAGCATTTT.

The chain has TRBV5-6 and TRBJ1-1; 9 bases are shared with TRBD1. Germline lookup yields CDR1 SGHDT and CDR2 YYEEEE. J lost 0 bases, V lost 4 bases, and 16 bases had no gene match. The CDR3 is 19 residues long. Here the CDR3 reads CASSQHLFGTGSLNTEAFF. The CDR3 region has the DNA TGTGCCAGCAGCCAGCATTTATTCGGGACAGGGTCACTGAACACTGAAGCTTTCTTT. The whole variable domain, filled in from reference TRBV5-6 and TRBJ1-1, reads DAGVTQSPTHLIKTRGQQVTLRCSPKSGHDTVSWYQQALGQGPQFIFQYYEEEERQRGNFPDRFSGHQFPNYSSELNVNALLLGDSALYLCASSQHLFGTGSLNTEAFFGQGTRLTVV.

This clone was seen only a few times. CDR3 sequence reads: CASTAPSGGTGNTIYF. Here the CDR3 DNA reads TGTGCCTCTACGGCACCTTCAGGAGGTACTGGAAACACCATATATTTT. This chain uses TRBV10-3 with TRBJ1-3; D not certain. Per germline, CDR1 ENHRY and CDR2 SYGVKD. The CDR3 spans 16 residues. V shed 11 bases and J shed 2 bases, with 22 bases lying between them.

This clone is a singleton in its sample. The chain links TRBV2 to TRBJ2-5; 13 positions match TRBD2. The CDR3 sequence is 16 residues long. V lost 9 bases, J lost 5 bases, and 12 bases stayed unmatched. Germline assignment: CDR1 SNHLY and CDR2 FYNNEI. The chain's CDR3 is CASSTSGGLSGETQYF. DNA for the CDR3: TGTGCCAGTTCGACTAGCGGGGGGCTGTCGGGGGAGACCCAGTACTTC.

The chain carries TRBV11-1 and TRBJ2-7; TRBD1 aligns across 7 bases. Per germline, CDR1 SGHAT and CDR2 FQDESV (reference sequence). This CDR3 spans 14 amino acids. Trimming cost V 4 bases and J 6 bases; bases outside gene matches: 9. CDR3: CASSSGQWQSEQYF. In DNA form, the CDR3 reads TGTGCCAGCAGCTCGGGACAGTGGCAGTCCGAGCAGTACTTC.

The chain carries TRBV19 and TRBJ2-3; 11 bases match TRBD2. V dropped 1 base and J dropped 5; count of bases not matched to a gene: 5. The CDR3 sequence is 16 residues long. The germline V gene has CDR1 LNHDA and CDR2 SQIVND (reference sequence). The CDR3 region is CASSIVGLAGGDTQYF. CDR3 DNA sequence: TGTGCCAGTAGTATAGTAGGGCTAGCGGGGGGAGATACGCAGTATTTT.

V and J are TRBV29-1 and TRBJ1-3; 7 nucleotides line up with TRBD1. V trimming: 7 bases; J trimming: 4 bases; junction bases outside the gene matches: 4. CDR1 SQVTM and CDR2 ANQGSEA come from the germline V gene. The CDR3 contains 12 residues. The CDR3 region has the DNA TGCAGCGCCTCGGGACAGGGAAACACCATATATTTT. Translation: CSASGQGNTIYF.